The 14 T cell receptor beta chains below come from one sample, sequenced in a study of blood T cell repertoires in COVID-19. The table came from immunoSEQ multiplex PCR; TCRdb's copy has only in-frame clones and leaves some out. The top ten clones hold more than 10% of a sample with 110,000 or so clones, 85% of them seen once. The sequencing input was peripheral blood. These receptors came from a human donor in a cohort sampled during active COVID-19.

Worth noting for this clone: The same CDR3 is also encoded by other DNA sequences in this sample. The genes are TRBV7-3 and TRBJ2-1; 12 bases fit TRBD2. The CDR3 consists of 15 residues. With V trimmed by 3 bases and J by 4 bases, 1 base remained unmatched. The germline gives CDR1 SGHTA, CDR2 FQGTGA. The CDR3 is CASSLTSGGYNEQFF. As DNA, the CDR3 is TGTGCCAGCAGCTTGACTAGCGGGGGATACAATGAGCAGTTCTTC.

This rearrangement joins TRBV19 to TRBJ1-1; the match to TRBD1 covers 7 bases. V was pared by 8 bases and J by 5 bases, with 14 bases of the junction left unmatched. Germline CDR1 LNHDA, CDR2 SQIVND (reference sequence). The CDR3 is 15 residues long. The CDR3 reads CASLSETGRGTEAFF. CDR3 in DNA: TGTGCCAGTCTTAGCGAGACAGGGAGAGGGACTGAAGCTTTCTTT.

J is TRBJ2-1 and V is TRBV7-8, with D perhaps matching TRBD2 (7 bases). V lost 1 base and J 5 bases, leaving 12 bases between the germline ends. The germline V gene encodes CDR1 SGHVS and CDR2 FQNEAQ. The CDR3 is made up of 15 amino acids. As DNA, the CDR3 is TGTGCCAGCAGCTTAGGTGGGGGGGCCAACAATGAGCAGTTCTTC. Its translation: CASSLGGGANNEQFF. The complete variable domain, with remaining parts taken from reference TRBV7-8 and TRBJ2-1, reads GAGVSQSPRYKVAKRGQDVALRCDPISGHVSLFWYQQALGQGPEFLTYFQNEAQLDKSGLPSDRFFAERPEGSVSTLKIQRTQQEDSAVYLCASSLGGGANNEQFFGPGTRLTVL.

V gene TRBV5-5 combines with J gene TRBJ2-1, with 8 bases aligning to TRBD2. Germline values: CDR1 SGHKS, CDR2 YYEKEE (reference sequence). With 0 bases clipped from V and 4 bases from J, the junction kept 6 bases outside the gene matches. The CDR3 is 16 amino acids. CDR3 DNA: TGTGCCAGCAGCTTGGCCGCAAGCGGGGGATACAATGAGCAGTTCTTC. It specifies CASSLAASGGYNEQFF.

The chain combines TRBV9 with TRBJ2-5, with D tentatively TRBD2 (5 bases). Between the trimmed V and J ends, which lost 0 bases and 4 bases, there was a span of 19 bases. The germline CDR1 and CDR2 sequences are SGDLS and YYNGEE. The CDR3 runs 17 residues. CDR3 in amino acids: CASSVEKVRTTRETQYF. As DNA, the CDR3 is TGTGCCAGCAGCGTAGAAAAGGTGAGGACCACTAGAGAGACCCAGTACTTC.

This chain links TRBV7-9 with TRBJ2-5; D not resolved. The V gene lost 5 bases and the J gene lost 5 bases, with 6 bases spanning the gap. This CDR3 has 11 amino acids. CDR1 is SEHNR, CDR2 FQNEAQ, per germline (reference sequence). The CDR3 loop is CASSPGETQYF. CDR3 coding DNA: TGTGCCAGCAGCCCCGGGGAGACCCAGTACTTC.

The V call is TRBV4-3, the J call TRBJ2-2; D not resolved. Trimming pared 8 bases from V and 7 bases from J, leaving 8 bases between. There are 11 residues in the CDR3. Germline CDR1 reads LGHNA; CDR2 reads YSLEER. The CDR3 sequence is CASASGGELFF. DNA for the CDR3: TGCGCCAGCGCGTCCGGCGGGGAGCTGTTTTTT.

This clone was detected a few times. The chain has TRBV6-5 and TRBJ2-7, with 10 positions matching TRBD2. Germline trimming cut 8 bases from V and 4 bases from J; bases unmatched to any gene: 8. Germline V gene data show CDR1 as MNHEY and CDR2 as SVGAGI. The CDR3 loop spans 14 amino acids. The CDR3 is CASSLAGALYEQYF. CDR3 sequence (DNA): TGTGCCAGCTCTCTAGCGGGGGCTCTTTACGAGCAGTACTTC.

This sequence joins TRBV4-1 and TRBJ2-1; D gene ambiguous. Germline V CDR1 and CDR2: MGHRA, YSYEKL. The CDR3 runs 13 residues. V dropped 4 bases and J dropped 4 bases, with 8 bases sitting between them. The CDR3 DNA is TGCGCCAGCAGCCTCCCAGTTTACAATGAGCAGTTCTTC. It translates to CASSLPVYNEQFF.

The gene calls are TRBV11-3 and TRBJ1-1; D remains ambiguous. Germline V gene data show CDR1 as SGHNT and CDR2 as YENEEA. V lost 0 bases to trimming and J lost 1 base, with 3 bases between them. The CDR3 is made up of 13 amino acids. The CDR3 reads CASSLEQNTEAFF. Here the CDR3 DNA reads TGTGCCAGCAGCTTAGAACAGAACACTGAAGCTTTCTTT.

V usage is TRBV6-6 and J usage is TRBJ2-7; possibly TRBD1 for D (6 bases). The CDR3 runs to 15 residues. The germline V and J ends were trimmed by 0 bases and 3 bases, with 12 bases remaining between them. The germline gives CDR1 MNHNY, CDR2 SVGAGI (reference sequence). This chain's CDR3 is CASSYSMRGGYEQYF. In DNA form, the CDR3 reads TGTGCCAGCAGTTACTCGATGCGAGGGGGCTACGAGCAGTACTTC.

The CDR3 region has the DNA TGCGCCAGCAGCTTGCGGGGCACTGAAGCTTTCTTT. Its translation: CASSLRGTEAFF. The chain is built from TRBV5-1 and TRBJ1-1; no clear D. This CDR3 region has 12 residues. The ends were cut back, 1 base at V and 4 bases at J, with 5 bases in the middle. Germline assignment: CDR1 SGHRS and CDR2 YFSETQ.

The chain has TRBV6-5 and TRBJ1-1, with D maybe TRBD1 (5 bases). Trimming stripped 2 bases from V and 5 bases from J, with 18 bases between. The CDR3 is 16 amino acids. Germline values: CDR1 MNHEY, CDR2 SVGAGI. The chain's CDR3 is CASSYLISQGRTEAFF. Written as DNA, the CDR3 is TGTGCCAGCAGTTACCTTATTTCTCAGGGTAGGACTGAAGCTTTCTTT.

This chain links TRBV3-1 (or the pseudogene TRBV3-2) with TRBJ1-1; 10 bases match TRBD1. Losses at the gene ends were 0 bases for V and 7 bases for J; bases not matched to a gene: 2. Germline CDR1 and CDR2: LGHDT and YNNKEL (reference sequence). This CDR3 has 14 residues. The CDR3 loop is CASSQDWDRGEAFF. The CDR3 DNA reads TGTGCCAGCAGCCAAGATTGGGACAGGGGTGAAGCTTTCTTT.